The clone carrying this T cell receptor beta chain was seen more than once but under ten times. Its antigen is as yet unknown. This entry is derived from a study of T cell repertoires in cytomegalovirus infection. In the study overall: Indications of both CMV infection and matching HLA type were provided by public TCR beta signatures.

Points from the study as a whole: There were carriers of CMV plus the relevant HLA, and cumulative public TCR beta family frequency identified them.

Trimming stripped 5 bases from V and 5 bases from J, with 13 bases between. This CDR3 comprises 14 residues. The germline V gene has CDR1 DFQATT and CDR2 SNEGSKA (reference sequence). Each CDR3 protein gets one entry after TCRdb re-called the reads with MiXCR. The table records 150,000 to 200,000 distinct CDR3 sequences, over 13% of them present only once. The source material was PBMCs. V gene TRBV20-1 combines with J gene TRBJ1-6, with a tentative D call TRBD1 (5 bases). The TCR originated in a human donor in good health (CMV status not recorded). Some clones in this sample may be carry-over from other donors' samples. This CDR3 is CSAPRTLNNSPLHF. The CDR3 bases are TGCAGTGCTCCCCGGACACTGAATAATTCACCCCTCCACTTT.